This T cell receptor (beta chain) derives from a study of Tregs in tolerant kidney transplant recipients. The germline gives CDR1 ENHRY, CDR2 SYGVKD. The length of the CDR3 is 14 residues. V was clipped by 7 bases and J by 4 bases, with 13 bases between them. This clone counts as medium-sized by frequency. Its antigen is currently unknown. The sequence runs out 3 residues before the end of the CDR3; the remainder is reconstructed from the germline J gene. CFSE-labeled recipient PBMCs were cultured more than five days with irradiated graft donor PBMCs, then FACS-sorted. Only in-frame clones appear in the TCRdb table, and some are missing; sequencing was by immunoSEQ multiplex PCR. The sample has 1,500 to 2,000 clones, and its top ten clones hold over 15%.

The sequences come from CD4+ T cells from blood cultured with allogeneic cells, collected before the transplant. This rearrangement joins TRBV10-3 to TRBJ2-2; tentative D call: TRBD1 (6 bases). The source is a human patient who received a combined kidney and bone marrow transplant. The sequenced CDR3 bases are TGTGCCATCACCAAGACAGGTTCCACCGGGGAG. Protein: CAITKTGSTGE. The full-length CDR3 reads as CAITKTGSTGELFF.